These 13 T cell receptor beta chains were sequenced from one sample in a study of tumor-infiltrating lymphocytes in primary liver carcinoma. Co-extracted RNA and DNA came from 20-30 mg of unsorted bulk tissue. Priming with a constant-region primer yielded TCR beta cDNA from about 480 ng total RNA. Libraries for TCR beta were built through three nested multiplex PCR rounds, which together made up a slightly modified ARM-PCR procedure. Forward primers for TRBV1-TRBV30 and a C-beta reverse primer served the first two PCR rounds, at around 11 cycles each. A single record per CDR3 protein comes from TCRdb applying MiXCR to the multiplex PCR reads. The table shows some 50,000 distinct CDR3 sequences, with 65% to 80% occurring only once. What was sequenced was liver tumor tissue from sampling region 5. Described subset: tumor region T5, tumor centre. These receptors were collected from a man aged 40-55 years with primary liver carcinoma and hepatitis B virus infection.

A remark on this clonotype: The junction and the germline gene differ at one end; a read error may be behind it. The chain joins TRBV11-2 to TRBJ2-7; tentatively, D is TRBD2 (5 bases). Germline-derived CDR1 and CDR2 are SGHAT and FQNNGV. The CDR3 totals 13 residues. As DNA, the CDR3 is TGTGTCAGCAGCTTAAGTGATGTAGCGTCGCAGTACTTC. Its protein is CVSSLSDVASQYF.

A note on this clonotype: At one end, the junction sequence differs from germline, possibly due to a read error. The J gene is TRBJ2-3, the V gene TRBV6-1, with TRBD2 matching 8 bases. This CDR3 region has 18 residues. Germline V gene lookup returns CDR1 MNHNS and CDR2 SASEGT. Written as DNA, the CDR3 is TGTGCCAGCAGAGAACCAGCTAGCGGGCCGTATAGTACAGATACGCAATATTTT. This sequence encodes CASREPASGPYSTDTQYF.

V usage is TRBV11-2 and J usage is TRBJ2-3, with TRBD1 matching over 8 bases. J was trimmed by 8 bases and V by 3 bases; bases with no gene match: 13. The CDR3 sequence is 16 residues long. The V gene's germline CDR1 is SGHAT and CDR2 FQNNGV. The CDR3 coding sequence is TGTGCCAGCAGCTTCCGGACAGGGAGCCGTCATGGTACGCAGTATTTT. This encodes CASSFRTGSRHGTQYF.

Turning to this clonotype: The conserved phenylalanine or tryptophan is not found at the CDR3 terminus, so this likely reflects a read error. The V and J genes are TRBV6-1 and TRBJ2-2; maybe TRBD2 (6 bases). There are 13 residues in the CDR3. CDR1 is MNHNS, CDR2 SASEGT, per germline. DNA for the CDR3: TGTGCCAGCAATACTAGCCCCGCCGGGGAACTGTTTCTT. Translating gives CASNTSPAGELFL.

Remarks on this clonotype: One end of the junction varies from germline; a read error may be responsible. The chain has TRBV11-2 and TRBJ1-6; D is unresolved. The CDR3 is 11 amino acids. Germline assignment: CDR1 SGHAT and CDR2 FQNNGV. Written as DNA, the CDR3 is TGTGCCGGCAGCTTGGGATCGCCCCTCCACTTT. Amino acids: CAGSLGSPLHF.

To note about this clonotype: The junction differs from germline at one of its ends, possibly a read error. The chain is built from TRBV5-1 and TRBJ2-3; 11 nucleotides match TRBD1. The CDR3 sequence is 17 residues long. The germline gives CDR1 SGHRS, CDR2 YFSETQ. In DNA, the CDR3 is TGCGCCAGCAGCCCCTGGGGTCTCGGACAGGGGGCAGATATGCAGTATTTT. Protein sequence: CASSPWGLGQGADMQYF. The variable domain in full, completed from reference TRBV5-1 and TRBJ2-3, reads KAGVTQTPRYLIKTRGQQVTLSCSPISGHRSVSWYQQTPGQGLQFLFEYFSETQRNKGNFPGRFSGRQFSNSRSEMNVSTLELGDSALYLCASSPWGLGQGADMQYFGPGTRLTVL.

The J gene is TRBJ2-6, the V gene TRBV6-5, with 7 bases fitting TRBD1. CDR1 is MNHEY and CDR2 is SVGAGI in the germline V gene. The CDR3 consists of 15 residues. CDR3 in amino acids: CGRAGDRSGANVLTF. DNA for the CDR3: TGTGGCAGGGCAGGGGACAGATCCGGGGCCAACGTCCTGACTTTC.

Comments on this clonotype: A much larger clone differs by one base, so this may be a read error. The chain carries TRBV28 and TRBJ1-4; D may be TRBD1 (5 bases). Per the germline V gene, CDR1 is MDHEN and CDR2 is SYDVKM. This CDR3 has 14 amino acids. The CDR3 protein is CASSLNRINEKLYF. The CDR3 DNA follows: TGTGCCAGCAGTTTAAACAGGATAAACGAAAAACTGTATTTT.

The rearrangement uses TRBV6-1 and TRBJ2-5; either TRBD1 or TRBD2 may fit D (5 bases each). The CDR3 length is 17 residues. Trimming pared 7 bases from V and 1 base from J, leaving 22 bases between. CDR1 is MNHNS and CDR2 is SASEGT in the germline V gene. CDR3 protein: CASNASMGVNRQETQYF. CDR3 DNA: TGTGCCAGCAACGCTAGTATGGGGGTAAACCGCCAAGAGACCCAGTACTTC.

Concerning this clonotype itself: This sequence may be a read error, since a much larger clone differs from it by one base. The chain combines TRBV28 with TRBJ2-6; 7 bases are shared with TRBD1. CDR1 and CDR2 from the germline V gene are MDHEN and SYDVKM. The ends lost 3 bases at V and 0 bases at J; junction bases unmatched: 5. There are 17 residues in the CDR3. CDR3 nucleotides: TGTGCCAGCAGTTTGGCCACAGGGGACTCTGGGGCCAACGTCCTGACTTTC. It specifies CASSLATGDSGANVLTF.

Note on this clonotype: One end of the junction varies from germline; a read error may be responsible. CDR3 bases: TGTGCCAGCAGCTTAGACACGGGATGGAACACCGGGGAGTTGTTTTTT. Translation: CASSLDTGWNTGELFF. V and J are TRBV11-2 and TRBJ2-2; D may be TRBD2 (5 bases). The CDR3 runs 16 residues. Germline assignment: CDR1 SGHAT and CDR2 FQNNGV.

About this clonotype itself: A much larger clone differs by one base, so this may be a read error. The chain is built from TRBV7-3 and TRBJ2-7; 10 positions agree with TRBD1. V lost 5 bases and J lost 7; bases outside the gene matches: 8. The CDR3 is made up of 14 amino acids. Germline CDR1 SGHTA, CDR2 FQGTGA. CDR3 loop: CASSLDGDRGEQYF. As DNA, the CDR3 is TGTGCCAGCAGCCTCGATGGGGACAGGGGAGAGCAGTACTTC.

The chain couples TRBV6-1 to TRBJ2-5; no definite D call. V was clipped by 1 base and J by 7 bases, with 10 bases between them. The germline gives CDR1 MNHNS, CDR2 SASEGT. The CDR3 extends over 13 amino acids. The CDR3 region has the DNA TGTGCCAGCAGTGAAGGGATAGTGCCGACCCAGTACTTC. It translates to CASSEGIVPTQYF.